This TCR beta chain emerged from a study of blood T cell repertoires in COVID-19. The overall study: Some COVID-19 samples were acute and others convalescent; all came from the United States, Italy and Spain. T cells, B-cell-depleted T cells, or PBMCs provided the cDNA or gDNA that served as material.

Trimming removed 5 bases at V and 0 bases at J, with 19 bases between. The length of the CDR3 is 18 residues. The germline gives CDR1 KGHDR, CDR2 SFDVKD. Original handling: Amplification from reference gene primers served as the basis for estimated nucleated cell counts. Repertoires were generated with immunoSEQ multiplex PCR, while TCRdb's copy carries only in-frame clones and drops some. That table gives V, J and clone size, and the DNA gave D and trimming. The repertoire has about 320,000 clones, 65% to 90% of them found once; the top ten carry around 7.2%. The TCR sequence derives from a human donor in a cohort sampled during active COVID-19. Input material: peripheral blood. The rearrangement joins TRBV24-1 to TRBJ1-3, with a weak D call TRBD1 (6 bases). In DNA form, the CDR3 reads TGTGCCACCAGTGGAGACAGGATTCTCGCAAACTCTGGAAACACCATATATTTT. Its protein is CATSGDRILANSGNTIYF.